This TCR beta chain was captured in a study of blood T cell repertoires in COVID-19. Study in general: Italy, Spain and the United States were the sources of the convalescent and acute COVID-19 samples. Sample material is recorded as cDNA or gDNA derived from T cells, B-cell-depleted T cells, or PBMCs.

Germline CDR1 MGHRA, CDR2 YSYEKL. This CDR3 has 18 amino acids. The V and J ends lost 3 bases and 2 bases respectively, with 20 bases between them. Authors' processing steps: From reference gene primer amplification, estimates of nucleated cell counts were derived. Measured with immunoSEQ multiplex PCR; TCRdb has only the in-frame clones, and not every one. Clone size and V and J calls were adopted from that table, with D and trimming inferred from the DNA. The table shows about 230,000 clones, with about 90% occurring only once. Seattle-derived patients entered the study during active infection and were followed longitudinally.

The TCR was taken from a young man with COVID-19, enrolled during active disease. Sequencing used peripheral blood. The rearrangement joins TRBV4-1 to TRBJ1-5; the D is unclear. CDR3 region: CASSQVGKASRGNQPQHF. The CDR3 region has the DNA TGCGCCAGCAGCCAGGTGGGGAAGGCCTCGAGGGGCAATCAGCCCCAGCATTTT.